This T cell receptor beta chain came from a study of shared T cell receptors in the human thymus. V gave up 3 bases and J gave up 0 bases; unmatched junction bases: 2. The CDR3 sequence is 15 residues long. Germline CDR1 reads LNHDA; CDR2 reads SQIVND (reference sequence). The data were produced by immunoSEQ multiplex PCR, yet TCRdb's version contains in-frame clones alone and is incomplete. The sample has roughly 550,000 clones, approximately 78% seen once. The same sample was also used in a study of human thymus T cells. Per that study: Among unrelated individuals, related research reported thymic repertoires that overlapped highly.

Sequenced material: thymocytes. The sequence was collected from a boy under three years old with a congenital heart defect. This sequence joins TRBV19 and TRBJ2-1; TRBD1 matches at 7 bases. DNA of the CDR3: TGTGCCAGTAGTATCAGGGGGATCTCCTACAATGAGCAGTTCTTC. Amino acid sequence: CASSIRGISYNEQFF.